This entry features one T cell receptor beta chain sequence. Its target is unknown. Germline lookup yields CDR1 MNHNS and CDR2 SASEGT. This CDR3 spans 17 amino acids. J gave up 0 bases and V 2 bases, and 7 bases lay outside the gene matches. The sample comes from a study of shared clonotypes between healthy human individuals. Study-wide results and caveats: Non-shared clonotypes had lower generation probabilities than those shared by all four donors. Donor clonotype sharing was expected to depend on sequencing depth.

Libraries were prepared by immunoSEQ multiplex PCR; TCRdb keeps only in-frame clonotypes and omits some of them. In the table there are 980,000 or so clones, approximately 76% of which are singletons. The TCR sequence derives from a man between 18 and 29 years old in good health. The chain uses TRBV6-1 and TRBJ2-1; TRBD2 aligns across 7 bases. The sample was memory CD4+ T cells sorted from blood. Subset meaning: CD45RA-negative fraction. The CDR3 coding sequence is TGTGCCAGCAGTGAAATTAGGGGCGGGAGCTCCTACAATGAGCAGTTCTTC. It encodes CASSEIRGGSSYNEQFF.